The 7 T cell receptor beta chains below all came from one sample that was sequenced in a study of cytomegalovirus exposure and HLA in healthy donors. Amplification used 60 Vbeta primers and 13 Jbeta primers. This table comes from immunoSEQ multiplex PCR, and its TCRdb copy is limited to in-frame clones, with some not included. The repertoire consists of about 170,000 clones, with around 80% occurring once and the leading ten covering 4.5%. Specimen: PBMCs. The receptors shown here come from a woman in her forties or fifties in good health and CMV-seropositive.

V is TRBV10-1 and J is TRBJ2-7, with TRBD1 matching over 8 bases. CDR3 length: 15 residues. Germline V gives CDR1 WNHNN, CDR2 SYGVQD (reference sequence). After removal of 2 bases from V and 5 bases from J, the junction contained 8 bases not matched to a gene. Here the CDR3 reads CASSETGGGLHEQYF. Written as DNA, the CDR3 is TGCGCCAGCAGTGAGACAGGGGGAGGTCTCCACGAGCAGTACTTC.

CDR3 in amino acids: CASRLTDTQYF. The CDR3 coding sequence is TGTGCCAGCAGACTCACAGATACGCAGTATTTT. The V call is TRBV6-6, the J call TRBJ2-3; D is unclear. The CDR3 runs to 11 residues. Germline lookup yields CDR1 MNHNY and CDR2 SVGAGI (reference sequence). The V end was cut by 6 bases, the J end by 2 bases, with 3 bases between.

This clone was counted a single time. This chain links TRBV5-5 with TRBJ1-2; possibly TRBD1 for D (5 bases). The germline V and J ends were trimmed by 8 bases and 8 bases, with 13 bases remaining between them. The CDR3 contains 11 residues. The germline V gene has CDR1 SGHKS and CDR2 YYEKEE (reference sequence). This chain's CDR3 is CARETGEGYTF. The DNA for the CDR3 is TGTGCCAGGGAGACGGGGGAAGGCTACACCTTC.

The J gene is TRBJ2-5, the V gene TRBV9; TRBD2 matches at 13 bases. The J call may be in error: the DNA end matches TRBJ2-7 better. Germline V gives CDR1 SGDLS, CDR2 YYNGEE. This CDR3 is built from 15 residues. The CDR3 spells CASSGGTSGMYEQYF. For the CDR3, the DNA is TGTGCCAGCAGCGGTGGGACTAGCGGGATGTACGAGCAGTACTTC.

The chain uses TRBV11-2 and TRBJ1-1; possibly TRBD1 for D (5 bases). Trimming cost V 6 bases and J 0 bases, with 11 bases left between them. Germline V lookup: CDR1 SGHAT, CDR2 FQNNGV. This CDR3 has 14 amino acids. CDR3 sequence reads: CASRFRVMNTEAFF. The CDR3 nucleotides are TGTGCCAGCAGATTCAGGGTCATGAACACTGAAGCTTTCTTT.

The chain couples TRBV13 to TRBJ2-4; 8 bases fit TRBD2. V gave up 2 bases and J gave up 8 bases; unmatched junction bases: 20. Germline V gene lookup returns CDR1 PRHDT and CDR2 FYEKMQ (reference sequence). This CDR3 is built from 19 residues. The CDR3: CASSLTTPRGVGGGDIQYF. The CDR3 nucleotides read TGTGCCAGCAGCTTAACGACACCAAGGGGCGTCGGGGGGGGCGACATTCAGTACTTC.

This chain uses TRBV7-3 with TRBJ2-4, with D possibly being TRBD2 (5 bases). The V gene lost 2 bases and the J gene lost 7 bases, with 12 bases spanning the gap. There are 14 residues in the CDR3. The germline V gene has CDR1 SGHTA and CDR2 FQGTGA. For the CDR3, the DNA is TGTGCCAGCAGCTTATTGGGTGGGGAGAACATTCAGTACTTC. Its protein is CASSLLGGENIQYF. Full variable domain (remainder filled in from reference TRBV7-3 and TRBJ2-4): GAGVSQTPSNKVTEKGKYVELRCDPISGHTALYWYRQSLGQGPEFLIYFQGTGAADDSGLPNDRFFAVRPEGSVSTLKIQRTERGDSAVYLCASSLLGGENIQYFGAGTRLSVL.